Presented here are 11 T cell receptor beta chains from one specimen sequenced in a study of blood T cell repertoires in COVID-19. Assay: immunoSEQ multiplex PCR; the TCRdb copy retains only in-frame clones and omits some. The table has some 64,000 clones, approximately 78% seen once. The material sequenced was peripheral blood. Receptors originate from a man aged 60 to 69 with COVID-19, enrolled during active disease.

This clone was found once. The CDR3, as DNA: TGTGCCAGCAGCCAACGAGGCTGGAATGAAAAACTGTTTTTT. Translated, it gives CASSQRGWNEKLFF. The V gene is TRBV3-1 (or the pseudogene TRBV3-2), the J gene TRBJ1-4; D remains ambiguous. Germline CDR1 and CDR2: LGHDT and YNNKEL (reference sequence). The CDR3 has 14 residues. V lost 2 bases, J lost 5 bases, and 9 bases lay in between.

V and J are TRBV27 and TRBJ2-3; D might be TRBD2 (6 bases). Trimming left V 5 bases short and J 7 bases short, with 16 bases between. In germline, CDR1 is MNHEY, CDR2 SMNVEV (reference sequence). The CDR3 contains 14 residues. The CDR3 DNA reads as TGTGCCAGCAGTCTACAACTCGGGAGTTATACGCAGTATTTT. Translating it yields CASSLQLGSYTQYF.

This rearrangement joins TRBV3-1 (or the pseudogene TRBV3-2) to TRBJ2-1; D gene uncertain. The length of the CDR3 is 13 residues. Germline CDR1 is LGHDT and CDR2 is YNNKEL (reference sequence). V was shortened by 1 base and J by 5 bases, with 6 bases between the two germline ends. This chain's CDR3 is CASSQATNNEQFF. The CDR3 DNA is TGTGCCAGCAGCCAAGCTACTAACAATGAGCAGTTCTTC.

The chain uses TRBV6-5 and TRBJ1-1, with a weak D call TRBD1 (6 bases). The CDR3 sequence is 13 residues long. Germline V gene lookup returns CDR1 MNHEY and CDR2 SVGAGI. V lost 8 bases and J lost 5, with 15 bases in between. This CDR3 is CASLPVQGTEAFF. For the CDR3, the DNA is TGTGCCAGCCTCCCGGTTCAGGGGACTGAAGCTTTCTTT.

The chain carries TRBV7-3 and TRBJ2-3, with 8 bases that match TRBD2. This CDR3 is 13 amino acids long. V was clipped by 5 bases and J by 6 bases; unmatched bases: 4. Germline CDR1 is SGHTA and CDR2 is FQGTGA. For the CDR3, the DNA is TGTGCCAGCAGCCTCACGGGAGGGGATACGCAGTATTTT. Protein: CASSLTGGDTQYF. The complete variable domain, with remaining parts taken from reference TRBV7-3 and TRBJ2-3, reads GAGVSQTPSNKVTEKGKYVELRCDPISGHTALYWYRQSLGQGPEFLIYFQGTGAADDSGLPNDRFFAVRPEGSVSTLKIQRTERGDSAVYLCASSLTGGDTQYFGPGTRLTVL.

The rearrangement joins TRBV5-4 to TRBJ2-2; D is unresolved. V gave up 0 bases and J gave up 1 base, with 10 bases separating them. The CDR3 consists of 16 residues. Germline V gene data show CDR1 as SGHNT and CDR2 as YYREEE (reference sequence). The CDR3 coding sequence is TGTGCCAGCAGCTTGGCTCCAGTCCAGAACACCGGGGAGCTGTTTTTT. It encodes CASSLAPVQNTGELFF.

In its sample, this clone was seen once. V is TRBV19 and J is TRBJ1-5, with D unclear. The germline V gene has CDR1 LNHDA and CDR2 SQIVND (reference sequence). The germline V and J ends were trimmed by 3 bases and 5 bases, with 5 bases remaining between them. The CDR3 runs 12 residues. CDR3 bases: TGTGCCAGTAGTATGCGGGATCAGCCCCAGCATTTT. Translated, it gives CASSMRDQPQHF.

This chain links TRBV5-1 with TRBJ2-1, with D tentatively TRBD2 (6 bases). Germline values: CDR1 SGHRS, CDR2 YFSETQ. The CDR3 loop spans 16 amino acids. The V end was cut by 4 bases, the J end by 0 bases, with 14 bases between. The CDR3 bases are TGCGCCAGCAGCCCTAGCACGGGGGTCTCCTACAATGAGCAGTTCTTC. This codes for CASSPSTGVSYNEQFF.

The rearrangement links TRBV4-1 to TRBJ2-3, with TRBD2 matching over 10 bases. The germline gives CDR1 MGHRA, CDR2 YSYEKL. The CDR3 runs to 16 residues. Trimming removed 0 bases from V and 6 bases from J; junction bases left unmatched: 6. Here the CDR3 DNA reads TGCGCCAGCAGCCAAGATCTTAGCGGGGGGTTTGATACGCAGTATTTT. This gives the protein CASSQDLSGGFDTQYF.

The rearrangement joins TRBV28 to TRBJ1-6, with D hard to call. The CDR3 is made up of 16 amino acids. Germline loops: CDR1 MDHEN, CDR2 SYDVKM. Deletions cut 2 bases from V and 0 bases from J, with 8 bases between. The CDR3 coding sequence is TGTGCCAGCAGTTTACTTGGTAGCTCCTATAATTCACCCCTCCACTTT. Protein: CASSLLGSSYNSPLHF.

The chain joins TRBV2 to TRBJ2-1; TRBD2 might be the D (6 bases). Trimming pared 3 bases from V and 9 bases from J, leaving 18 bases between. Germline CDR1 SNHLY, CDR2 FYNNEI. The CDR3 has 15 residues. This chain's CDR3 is CASSERGTAGGEQFF. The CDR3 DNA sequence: TGTGCCAGCAGTGAGCGCGGGACGGCGGGCGGTGAGCAGTTCTTC. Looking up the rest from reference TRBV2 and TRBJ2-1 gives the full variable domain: EPEVTQTPSHQVTQMGQEVILRCVPISNHLYFYWYRQILGQKVEFLVSFYNNEISEKSEIFDDQFSVERPDGSNFTLKIRSTKLEDSAMYFCASSERGTAGGEQFFGPGTRLTVL.